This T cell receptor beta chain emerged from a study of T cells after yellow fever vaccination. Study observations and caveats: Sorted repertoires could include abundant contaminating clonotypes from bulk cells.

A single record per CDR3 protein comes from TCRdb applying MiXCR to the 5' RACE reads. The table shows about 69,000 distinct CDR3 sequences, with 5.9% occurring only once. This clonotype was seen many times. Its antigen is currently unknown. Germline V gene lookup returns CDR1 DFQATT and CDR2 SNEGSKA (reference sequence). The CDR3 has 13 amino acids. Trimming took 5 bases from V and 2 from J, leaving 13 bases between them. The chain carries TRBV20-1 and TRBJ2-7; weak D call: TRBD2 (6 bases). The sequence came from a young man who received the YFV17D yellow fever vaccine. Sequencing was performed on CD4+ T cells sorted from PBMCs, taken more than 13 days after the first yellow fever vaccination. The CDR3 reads CSAAGRETYEQYF. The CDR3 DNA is TGCAGTGCTGCGGGACGGGAAACCTACGAGCAGTACTTC.